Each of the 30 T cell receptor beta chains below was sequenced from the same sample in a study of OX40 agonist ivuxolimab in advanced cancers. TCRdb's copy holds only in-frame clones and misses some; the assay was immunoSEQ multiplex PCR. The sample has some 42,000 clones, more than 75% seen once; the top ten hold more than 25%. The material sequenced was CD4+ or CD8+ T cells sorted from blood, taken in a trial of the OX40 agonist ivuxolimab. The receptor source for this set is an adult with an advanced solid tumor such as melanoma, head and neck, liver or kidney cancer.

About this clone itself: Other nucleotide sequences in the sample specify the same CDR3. The chain's CDR3 is CASSLTGTTYEQYF. The CDR3 DNA reads as TGCGCCAGCAGCTTGACCGGGACAACCTACGAGCAGTACTTC. The chain has TRBV5-1 and TRBJ2-7; D might be TRBD1 (6 bases). The V end was cut by 1 base, the J end by 2 bases, with 10 bases between. The V gene's germline CDR1 is SGHRS and CDR2 YFSETQ. The CDR3 has 14 residues.

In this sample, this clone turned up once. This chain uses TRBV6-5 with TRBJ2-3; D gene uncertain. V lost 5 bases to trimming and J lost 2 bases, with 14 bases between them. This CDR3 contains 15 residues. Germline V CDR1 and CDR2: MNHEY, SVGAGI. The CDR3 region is CASSTPPGPTDTQYF. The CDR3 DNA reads TGTGCCAGCAGTACCCCGCCCGGCCCCACAGATACGCAGTATTTT.

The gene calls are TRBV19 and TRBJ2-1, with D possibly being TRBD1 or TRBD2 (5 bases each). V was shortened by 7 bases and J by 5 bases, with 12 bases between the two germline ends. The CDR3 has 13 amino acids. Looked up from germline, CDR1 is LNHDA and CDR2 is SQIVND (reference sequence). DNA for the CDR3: TGTGCCAGTAATCGGGGCCAAAACAATGAGCAGTTCTTC. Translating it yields CASNRGQNNEQFF. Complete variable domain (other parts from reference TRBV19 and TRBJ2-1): DGGITQSPKYLFRKEGQNVTLSCEQNLNHDAMYWYRQDPGQGLRLIYYSQIVNDFQKGDIAEGYSVSREKKESFPLTVTSAQKNPTAFYLCASNRGQNNEQFFGPGTRLTVL.

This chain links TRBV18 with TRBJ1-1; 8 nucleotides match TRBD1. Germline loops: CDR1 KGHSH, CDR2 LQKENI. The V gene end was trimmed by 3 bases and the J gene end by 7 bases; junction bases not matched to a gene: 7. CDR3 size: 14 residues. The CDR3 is CASSPGQGVSEAFF. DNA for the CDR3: TGTGCCAGCTCACCCGGACAGGGAGTCAGTGAAGCTTTCTTT.

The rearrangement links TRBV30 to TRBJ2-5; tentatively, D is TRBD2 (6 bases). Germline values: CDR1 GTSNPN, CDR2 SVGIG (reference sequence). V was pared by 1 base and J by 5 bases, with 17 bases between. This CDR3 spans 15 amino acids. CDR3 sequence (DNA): TGTGCCTGGAGTGCTCAGGAGGGGAGGTTGGAGACCCAGTACTTC. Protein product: CAWSAQEGRLETQYF.

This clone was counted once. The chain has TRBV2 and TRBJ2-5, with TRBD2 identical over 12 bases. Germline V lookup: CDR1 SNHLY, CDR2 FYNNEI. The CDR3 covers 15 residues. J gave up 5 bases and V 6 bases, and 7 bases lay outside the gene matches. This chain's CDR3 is CASSPRLAGGETQYF. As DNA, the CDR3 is TGTGCCAGCAGCCCCAGGCTAGCGGGAGGGGAGACCCAGTACTTC.

CDR3 amino acids: CASSLSDRGKNTGELFF. The CDR3 DNA follows: TGTGCCAGCAGCCTCAGTGACAGGGGGAAGAACACCGGGGAGCTGTTTTTT. V gene TRBV9 combines with J gene TRBJ2-2, with TRBD1 matching 9 bases. In germline, CDR1 is SGDLS, CDR2 YYNGEE. J gave up 1 base and V 4 bases, and 8 bases lay outside the gene matches. This CDR3 region has 17 residues.

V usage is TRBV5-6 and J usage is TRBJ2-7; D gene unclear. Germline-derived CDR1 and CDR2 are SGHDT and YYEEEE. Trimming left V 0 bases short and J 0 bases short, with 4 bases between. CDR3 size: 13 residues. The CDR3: CASSLVASYEQYF. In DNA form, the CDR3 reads TGTGCCAGCAGCTTGGTAGCCTCCTACGAGCAGTACTTC.

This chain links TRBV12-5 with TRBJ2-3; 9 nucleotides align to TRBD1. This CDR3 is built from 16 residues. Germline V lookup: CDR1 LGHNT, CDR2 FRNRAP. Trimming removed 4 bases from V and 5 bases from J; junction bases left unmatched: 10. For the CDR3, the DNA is TGTGCTAGTGGTTACGCCGGGACAGGGAGGGTAGATACGCAGTATTTT. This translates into CASGYAGTGRVDTQYF. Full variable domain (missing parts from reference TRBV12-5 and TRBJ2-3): DARVTQTPRHKVTEMGQEVTMRCQPILGHNTVFWYRQTMMQGLELLAYFRNRAPLDDSGMPKDRFSAEMPDATLATLKIQPSEPRDSAVYFCASGYAGTGRVDTQYFGPGTRLTVL.

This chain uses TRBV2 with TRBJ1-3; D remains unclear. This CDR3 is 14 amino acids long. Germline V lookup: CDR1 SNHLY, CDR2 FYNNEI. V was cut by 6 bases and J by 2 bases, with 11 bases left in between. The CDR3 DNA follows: TGTGCCAGCAGAGGCCCAGGAACTGGAAACACCATATATTTT. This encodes CASRGPGTGNTIYF.

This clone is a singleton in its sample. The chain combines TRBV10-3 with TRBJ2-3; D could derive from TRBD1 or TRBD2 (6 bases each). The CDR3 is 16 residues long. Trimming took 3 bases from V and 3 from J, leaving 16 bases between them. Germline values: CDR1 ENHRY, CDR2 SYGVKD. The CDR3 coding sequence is TGTGCCATCAGTGATTTGTCTGGGGGGCCGACAGATACGCAGTATTTT. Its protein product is CAISDLSGGPTDTQYF.

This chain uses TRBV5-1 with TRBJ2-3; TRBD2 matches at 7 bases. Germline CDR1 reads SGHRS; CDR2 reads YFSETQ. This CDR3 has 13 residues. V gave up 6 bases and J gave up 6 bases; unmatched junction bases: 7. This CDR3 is CASNTGGVDTQYF. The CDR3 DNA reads TGCGCCAGCAATACGGGGGGTGTGGATACGCAGTATTTT.

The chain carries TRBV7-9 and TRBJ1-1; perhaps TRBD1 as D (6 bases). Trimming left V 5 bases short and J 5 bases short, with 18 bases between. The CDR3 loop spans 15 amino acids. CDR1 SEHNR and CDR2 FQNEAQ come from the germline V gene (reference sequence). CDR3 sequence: CASSPRGTPGTEAFF. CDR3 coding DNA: TGTGCCAGCAGCCCTAGAGGGACACCGGGGACTGAAGCTTTCTTT.

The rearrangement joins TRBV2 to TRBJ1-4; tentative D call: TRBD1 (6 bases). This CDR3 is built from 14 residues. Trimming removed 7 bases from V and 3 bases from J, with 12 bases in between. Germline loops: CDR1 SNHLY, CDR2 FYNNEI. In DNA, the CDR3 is TGTGCCAGCAATCGGCGACAGGCTAATGAAAAACTGTTTTTT. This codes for CASNRRQANEKLFF.

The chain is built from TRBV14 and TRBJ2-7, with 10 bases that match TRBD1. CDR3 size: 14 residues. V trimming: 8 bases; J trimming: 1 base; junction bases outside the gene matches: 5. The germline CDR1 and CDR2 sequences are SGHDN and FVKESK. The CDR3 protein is CASALGQGSYEQYF. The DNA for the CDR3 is TGTGCCAGCGCCCTGGGACAGGGGTCCTACGAGCAGTACTTC.

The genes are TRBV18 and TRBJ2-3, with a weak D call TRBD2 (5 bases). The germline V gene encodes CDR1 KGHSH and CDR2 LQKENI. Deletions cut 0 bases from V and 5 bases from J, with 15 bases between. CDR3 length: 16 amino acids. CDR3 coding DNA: TGTGCCAGCTCACCACCGGGCAGAGTGGACTTAGATACGCAGTATTTT. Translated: CASSPPGRVDLDTQYF.

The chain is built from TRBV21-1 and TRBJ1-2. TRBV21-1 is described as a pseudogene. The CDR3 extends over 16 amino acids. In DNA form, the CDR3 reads TGTGCCAGCAGCAAAATCTATGTGTGGGGGGGCTATGGCTACACCTTC. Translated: CASSKIYVWGGYGYTF.

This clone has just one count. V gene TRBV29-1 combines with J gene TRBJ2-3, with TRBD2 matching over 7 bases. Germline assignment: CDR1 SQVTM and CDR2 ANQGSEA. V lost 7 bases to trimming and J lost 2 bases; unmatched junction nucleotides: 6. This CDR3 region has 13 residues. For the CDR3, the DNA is TGCAGCGGTCAGCGGGGAAACACAGATACGCAGTATTTT. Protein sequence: CSGQRGNTDTQYF.

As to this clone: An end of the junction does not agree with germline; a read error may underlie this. CDR3 nucleotide sequence: TGTGCCAGCAGTAACAGGGACAGGGGAGGGTTC. It is translated as CASSNRDRGGF. This chain connects TRBV6-6 to TRBJ1-2; TRBD1 matches at 10 bases. Germline V gene data show CDR1 as MNHNY and CDR2 as SVGAGI (reference sequence). There are 11 residues in the CDR3.

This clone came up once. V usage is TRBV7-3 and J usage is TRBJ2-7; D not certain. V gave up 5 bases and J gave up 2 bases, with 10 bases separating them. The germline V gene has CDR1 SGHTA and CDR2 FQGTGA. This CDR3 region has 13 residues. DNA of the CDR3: TGTGCCAGCAGCCCCAGTTTTGCCTACGAGCAGTACTTC. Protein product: CASSPSFAYEQYF.

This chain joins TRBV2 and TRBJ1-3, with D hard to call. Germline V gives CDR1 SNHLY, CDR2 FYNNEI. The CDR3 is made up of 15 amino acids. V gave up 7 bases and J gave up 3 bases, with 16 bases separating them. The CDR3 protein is CASNPNNLYGNTIYF. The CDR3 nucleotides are TGTGCCAGCAACCCGAACAACCTCTATGGAAACACCATATATTTT.

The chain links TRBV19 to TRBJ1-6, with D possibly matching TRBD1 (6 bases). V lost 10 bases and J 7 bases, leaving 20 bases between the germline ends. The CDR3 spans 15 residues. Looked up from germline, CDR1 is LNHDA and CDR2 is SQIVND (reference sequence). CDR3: CATTSSVGTNSPLHF. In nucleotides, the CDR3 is TGTGCCACCACCTCTTCGGTAGGGACAAATTCACCCCTCCACTTT.

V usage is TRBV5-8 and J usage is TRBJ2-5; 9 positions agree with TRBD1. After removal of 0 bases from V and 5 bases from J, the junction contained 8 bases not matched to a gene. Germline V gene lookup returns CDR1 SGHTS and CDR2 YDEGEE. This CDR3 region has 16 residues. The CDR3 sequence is CASSLDGDRARETQYF. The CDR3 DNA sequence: TGTGCCAGCAGCTTGGATGGGGACAGGGCCAGGGAGACCCAGTACTTC. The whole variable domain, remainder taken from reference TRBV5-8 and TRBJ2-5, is EAGVTQSPTHLIKTRGQQATLRCSPISGHTSVYWYQQALGLGLQFLLWYDEGEERNRGNFPPRFSGRQFPNYSSELNVNALELEDSALYLCASSLDGDRARETQYFGPGTRLLVL.

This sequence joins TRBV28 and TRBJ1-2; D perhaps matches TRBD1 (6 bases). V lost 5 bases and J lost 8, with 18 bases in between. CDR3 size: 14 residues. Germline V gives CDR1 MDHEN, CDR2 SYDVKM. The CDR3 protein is CASSPKHDRRGYTF. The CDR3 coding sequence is TGTGCCAGCAGTCCAAAGCATGACAGGAGAGGCTACACCTTC.

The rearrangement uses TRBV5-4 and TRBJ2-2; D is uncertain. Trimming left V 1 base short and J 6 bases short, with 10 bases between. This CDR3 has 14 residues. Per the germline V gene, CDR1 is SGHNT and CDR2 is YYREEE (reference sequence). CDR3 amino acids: CASSLRASPGELFF. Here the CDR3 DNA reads TGTGCCAGCAGCTTGCGCGCCTCACCCGGGGAGCTGTTTTTT.

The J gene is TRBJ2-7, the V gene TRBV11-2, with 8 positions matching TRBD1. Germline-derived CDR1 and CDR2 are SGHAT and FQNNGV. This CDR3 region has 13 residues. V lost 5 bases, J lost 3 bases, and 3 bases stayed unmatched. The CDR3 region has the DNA TGTGCCAGCAGCCAGGACAGGGACTACGAGCAGTACTTC. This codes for CASSQDRDYEQYF.

The CDR3 sequence is CASSTFGKGKGDNEQFF. CDR3 in DNA: TGCGCCAGCAGCACCTTCGGGAAGGGGAAGGGGGACAATGAGCAGTTCTTC. The chain employs TRBV5-1 and TRBJ2-1, with a possible D match to TRBD1 (6 bases). In germline, CDR1 is SGHRS, CDR2 YFSETQ. The CDR3 length is 17 residues. V was pared by 4 bases and J by 5 bases, with 22 bases between.

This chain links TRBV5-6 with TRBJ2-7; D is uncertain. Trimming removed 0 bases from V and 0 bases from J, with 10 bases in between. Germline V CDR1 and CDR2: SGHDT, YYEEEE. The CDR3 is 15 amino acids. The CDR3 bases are TGTGCCAGCAGCTTGGCCCGTCAAAGCTCCTACGAGCAGTACTTC. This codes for CASSLARQSSYEQYF.

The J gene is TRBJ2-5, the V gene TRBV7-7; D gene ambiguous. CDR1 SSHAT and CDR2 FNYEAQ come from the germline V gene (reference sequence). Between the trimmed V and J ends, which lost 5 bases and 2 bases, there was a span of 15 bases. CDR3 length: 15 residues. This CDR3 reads CASSRDGKSQETQYF. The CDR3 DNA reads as TGTGCCAGCAGCCGAGACGGCAAATCTCAAGAGACCCAGTACTTC.

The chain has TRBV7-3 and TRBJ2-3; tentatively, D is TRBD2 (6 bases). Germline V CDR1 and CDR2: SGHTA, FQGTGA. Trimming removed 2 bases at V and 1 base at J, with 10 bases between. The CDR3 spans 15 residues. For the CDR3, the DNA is TGTGCCAGCAGCTTATACGCGGGGCGCACAGATACGCAGTATTTT. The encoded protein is CASSLYAGRTDTQYF. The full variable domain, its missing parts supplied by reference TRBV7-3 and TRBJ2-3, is GAGVSQTPSNKVTEKGKYVELRCDPISGHTALYWYRQSLGQGPEFLIYFQGTGAADDSGLPNDRFFAVRPEGSVSTLKIQRTERGDSAVYLCASSLYAGRTDTQYFGPGTRLTVL.